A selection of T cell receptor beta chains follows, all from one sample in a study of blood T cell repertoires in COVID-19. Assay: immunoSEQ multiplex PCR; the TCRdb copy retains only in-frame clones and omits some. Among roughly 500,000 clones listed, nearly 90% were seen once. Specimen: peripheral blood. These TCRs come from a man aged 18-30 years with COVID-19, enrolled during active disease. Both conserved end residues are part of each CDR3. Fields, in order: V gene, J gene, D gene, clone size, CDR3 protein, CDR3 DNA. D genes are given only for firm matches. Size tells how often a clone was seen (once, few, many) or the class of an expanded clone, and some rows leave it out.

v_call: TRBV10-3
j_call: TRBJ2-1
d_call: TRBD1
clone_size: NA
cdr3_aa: CAIREGTGGWNEQFF
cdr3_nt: TGTGCCATCAGGGAAGGGACAGGGGGCTGGAATGAGCAGTTCTTC

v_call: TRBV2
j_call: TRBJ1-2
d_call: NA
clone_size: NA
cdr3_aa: CASSAQRGAYYGYTF
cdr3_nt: TGTGCCAGCAGCGCCCAACGGGGGGCCTACTATGGCTACACCTTC

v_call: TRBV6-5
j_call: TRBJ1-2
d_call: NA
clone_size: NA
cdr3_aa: CASSYQVRGYYGYTF
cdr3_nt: TGTGCCAGCAGTTACCAGGTTCGGGGATACTATGGCTACACCTTC

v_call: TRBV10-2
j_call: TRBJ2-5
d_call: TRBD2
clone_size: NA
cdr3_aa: CASTRRGGKSLQETQYF
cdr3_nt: TGCGCCAGCACCCGACGGGGGGGGAAGAGCCTGCAAGAGACCCAGTACTTC

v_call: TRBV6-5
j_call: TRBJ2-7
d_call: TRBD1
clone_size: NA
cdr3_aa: CASCPWTGTCEQYF
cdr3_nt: TGTGCCAGCTGTCCGTGGACAGGGACCTGTGAGCAGTACTTC

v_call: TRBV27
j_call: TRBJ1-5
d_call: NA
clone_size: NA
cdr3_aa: CASSFVRNQPQHF
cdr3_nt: TGTGCCAGCAGTTTCGTGAGGAATCAGCCCCAGCATTTT

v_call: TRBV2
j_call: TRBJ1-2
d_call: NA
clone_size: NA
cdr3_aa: CASSTGGYTF
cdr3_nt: TGTGCCAGCAGTACAGGTGGCTACACCTTC

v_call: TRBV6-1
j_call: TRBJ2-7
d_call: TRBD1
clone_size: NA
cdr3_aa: CASSESATGSYEQYF
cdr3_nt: TGTGCCAGCAGTGAATCCGCGACAGGGTCCTACGAGCAGTACTTC

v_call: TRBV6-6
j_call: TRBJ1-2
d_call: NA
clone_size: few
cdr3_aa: CASSWETSPGYGYTF
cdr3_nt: TGTGCCAGCAGTTGGGAGACGTCACCTGGCTATGGCTACACCTTC

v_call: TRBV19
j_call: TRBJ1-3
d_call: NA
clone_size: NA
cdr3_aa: CASSIEAGGNTIYF
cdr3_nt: TGTGCCAGTAGTATAGAGGCAGGGGGAAACACCATATATTTT

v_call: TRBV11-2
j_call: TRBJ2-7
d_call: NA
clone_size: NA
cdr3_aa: CASSSPLDPYEQYF
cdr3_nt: TGTGCCAGCAGCTCCCCCCTAGACCCCTACGAGCAGTACTTC

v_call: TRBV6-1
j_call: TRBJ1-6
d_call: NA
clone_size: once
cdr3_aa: CASSEAGRSSYNSPLHF
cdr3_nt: TGTGCCAGCAGTGAAGCAGGCCGGAGCTCCTATAATTCACCCCTCCACTTT

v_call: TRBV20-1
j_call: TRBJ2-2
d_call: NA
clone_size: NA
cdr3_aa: CSASSSFYSGELFF
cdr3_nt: TGCAGTGCTAGTTCTAGCTTTTACTCCGGGGAGCTGTTTTTT

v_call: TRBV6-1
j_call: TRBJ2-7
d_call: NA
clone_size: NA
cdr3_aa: CASSEAPGRESYEQYF
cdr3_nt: TGTGCCAGCAGTGAAGCGCCTGGCAGGGAATCCTACGAGCAGTACTTC

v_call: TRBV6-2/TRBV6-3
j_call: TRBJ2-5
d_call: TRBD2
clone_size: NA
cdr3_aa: CASSPQPLAGGLGGETQYF
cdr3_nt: TGTGCCAGCAGCCCTCAACCTCTAGCGGGAGGTTTGGGTGGAGAGACCCAGTACTTC

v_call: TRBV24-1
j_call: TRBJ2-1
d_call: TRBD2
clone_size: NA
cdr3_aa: CATSDLGAGGPNEQFF
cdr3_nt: TGTGCCACCAGTGATTTAGGAGCGGGAGGGCCGAATGAGCAGTTCTTC

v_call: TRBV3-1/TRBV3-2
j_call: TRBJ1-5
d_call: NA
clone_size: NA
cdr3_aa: CASSQRSGGGQPQHF
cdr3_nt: TGTGCCAGCAGCCAAAGGTCCGGGGGAGGTCAGCCCCAGCATTTT

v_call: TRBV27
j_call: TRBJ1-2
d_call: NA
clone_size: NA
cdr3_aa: CASSFADNYGYTF
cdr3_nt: TGTGCCAGCAGTTTTGCGGATAACTATGGCTACACCTTC

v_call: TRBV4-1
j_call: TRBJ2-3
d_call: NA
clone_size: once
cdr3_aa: CASSQDPGRTDTQYF
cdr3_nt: TGCGCCAGCAGCCAAGACCCGGGAAGGACAGATACGCAGTATTTT

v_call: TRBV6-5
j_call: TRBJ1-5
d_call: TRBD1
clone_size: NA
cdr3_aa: CASSPDRGNQPQHF
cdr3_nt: TGTGCCAGCAGCCCGGACAGGGGTAATCAGCCCCAGCATTTT

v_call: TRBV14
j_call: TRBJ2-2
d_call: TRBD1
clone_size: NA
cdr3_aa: CASRLPTGGNTGELFF
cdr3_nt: TGTGCCAGCAGATTACCCACAGGGGGCAACACCGGGGAGCTGTTTTTT

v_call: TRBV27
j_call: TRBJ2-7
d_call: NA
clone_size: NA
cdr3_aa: CASRLSPRAYEQYF
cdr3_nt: TGTGCCAGCAGATTGAGTCCGAGGGCCTACGAGCAGTACTTC

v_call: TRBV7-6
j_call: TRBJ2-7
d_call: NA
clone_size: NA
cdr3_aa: CASSPRTRYEQYF
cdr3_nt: TGTGCCAGCAGCCCACGCACCCGGTACGAGCAGTACTTC

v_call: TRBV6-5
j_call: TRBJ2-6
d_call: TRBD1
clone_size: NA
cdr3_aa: CASSSDRGPLNVLTF
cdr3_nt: TGTGCCAGCAGTTCCGACAGGGGGCCTTTAAACGTCCTGACTTTC

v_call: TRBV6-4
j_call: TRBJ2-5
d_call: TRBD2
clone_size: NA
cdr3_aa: CASSPGTTPQETQYF
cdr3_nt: TGTGCCAGCAGTCCTGGGACTACGCCCCAAGAGACCCAGTACTTC

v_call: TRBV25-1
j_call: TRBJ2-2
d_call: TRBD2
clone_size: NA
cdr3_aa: CASRRTSGGLDTGELFF
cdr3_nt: TGTGCCAGCAGAAGGACTAGCGGGGGGCTCGACACCGGGGAGCTGTTTTTT

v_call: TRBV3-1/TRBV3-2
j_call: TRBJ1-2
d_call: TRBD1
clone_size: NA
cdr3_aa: CASARDRGAGYTF
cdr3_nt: TGTGCCAGCGCGAGGGACAGGGGTGCAGGCTACACCTTC

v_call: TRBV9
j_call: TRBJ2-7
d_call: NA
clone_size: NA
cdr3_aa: CASSRTGTEPYEQYF
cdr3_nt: TGTGCCAGCAGCCGAACCGGGACTGAGCCCTACGAGCAGTACTTC

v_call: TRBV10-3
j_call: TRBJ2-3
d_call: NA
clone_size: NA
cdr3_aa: CASSGEGVSTDTQYF
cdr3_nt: TGTGCCTCCTCGGGGGAGGGGGTGAGCACAGATACGCAGTATTTT

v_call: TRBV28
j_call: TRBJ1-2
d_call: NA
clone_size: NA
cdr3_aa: CASSLGQLLAYGYTF
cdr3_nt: TGTGCCAGCAGTTTAGGACAGCTCCTCGCCTATGGCTACACCTTC

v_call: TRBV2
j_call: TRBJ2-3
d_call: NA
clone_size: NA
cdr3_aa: CASWAPDTQYF
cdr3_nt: TGTGCCAGCTGGGCGCCGGATACGCAGTATTTT

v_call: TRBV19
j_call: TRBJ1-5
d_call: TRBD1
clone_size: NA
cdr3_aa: CASSTVPGQGMGNQPQHF
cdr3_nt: TGTGCCAGTAGTACCGTCCCGGGACAGGGGATGGGCAATCAGCCCCAGCATTTT

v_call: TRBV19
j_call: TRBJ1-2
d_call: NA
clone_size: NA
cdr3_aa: CASGGVQSGTDYGYTF
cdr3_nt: TGTGCCAGTGGGGGGGTCCAAAGTGGGACCGACTATGGCTACACCTTC

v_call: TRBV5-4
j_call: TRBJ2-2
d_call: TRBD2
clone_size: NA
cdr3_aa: CASSPSSGGATGELFF
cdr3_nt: TGTGCCAGCAGCCCGTCAAGCGGGGGGGCCACCGGGGAGCTGTTTTTT

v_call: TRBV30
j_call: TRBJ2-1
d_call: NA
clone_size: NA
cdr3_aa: CAWGSPETGNNEQFF
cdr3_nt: TGTGCCTGGGGATCCCCCGAGACTGGCAACAATGAGCAGTTCTTC

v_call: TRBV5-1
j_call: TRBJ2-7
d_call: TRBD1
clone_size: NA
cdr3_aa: CASSAQGAPYEQYF
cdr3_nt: TGCGCCAGCAGCGCGCAGGGGGCCCCCTACGAGCAGTACTTC

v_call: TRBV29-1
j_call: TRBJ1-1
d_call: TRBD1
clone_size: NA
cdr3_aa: CSSRQGTNTEAFF
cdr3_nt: TGCAGCTCCCGACAGGGGACGAACACTGAAGCTTTCTTT

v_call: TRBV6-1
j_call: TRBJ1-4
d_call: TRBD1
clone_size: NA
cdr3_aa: CASSESLGGGNEKLFF
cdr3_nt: TGTGCCAGCAGCGAAAGTCTAGGGGGCGGGAATGAAAAACTGTTTTTT

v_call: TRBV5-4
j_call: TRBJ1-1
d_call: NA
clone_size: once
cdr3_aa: CASSPRGSSNAIGVNTEAFF
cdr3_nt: TGTGCCAGCAGCCCTCGCGGGTCTTCGAACGCCATCGGGGTGAACACTGAAGCTTTCTTT

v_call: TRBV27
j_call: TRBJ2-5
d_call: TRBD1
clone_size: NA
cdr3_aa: CASKTFTGTALSGDGTQYF
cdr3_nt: TGTGCCAGCAAGACCTTTACTGGGACAGCCCTTTCGGGCGATGGGACCCAGTACTTC

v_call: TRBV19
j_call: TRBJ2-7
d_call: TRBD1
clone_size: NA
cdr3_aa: CASSRDREVSYEQYF
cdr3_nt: TGTGCCAGTAGTAGGGACAGGGAAGTTTCCTACGAGCAGTACTTC